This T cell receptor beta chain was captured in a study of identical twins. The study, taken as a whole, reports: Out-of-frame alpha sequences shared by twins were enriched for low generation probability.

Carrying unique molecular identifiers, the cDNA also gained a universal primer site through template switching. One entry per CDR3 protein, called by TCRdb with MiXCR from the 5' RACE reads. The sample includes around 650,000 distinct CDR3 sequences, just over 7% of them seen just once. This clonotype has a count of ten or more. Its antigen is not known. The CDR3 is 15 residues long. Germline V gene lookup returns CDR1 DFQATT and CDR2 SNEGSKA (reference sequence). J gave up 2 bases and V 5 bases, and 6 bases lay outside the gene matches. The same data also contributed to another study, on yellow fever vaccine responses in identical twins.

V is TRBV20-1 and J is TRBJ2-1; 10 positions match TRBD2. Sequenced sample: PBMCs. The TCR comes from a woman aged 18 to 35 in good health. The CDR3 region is CSAPERGGPYNEQFF. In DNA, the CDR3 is TGCAGTGCTCCCGAGCGGGGGGGTCCCTACAATGAGCAGTTCTTC.